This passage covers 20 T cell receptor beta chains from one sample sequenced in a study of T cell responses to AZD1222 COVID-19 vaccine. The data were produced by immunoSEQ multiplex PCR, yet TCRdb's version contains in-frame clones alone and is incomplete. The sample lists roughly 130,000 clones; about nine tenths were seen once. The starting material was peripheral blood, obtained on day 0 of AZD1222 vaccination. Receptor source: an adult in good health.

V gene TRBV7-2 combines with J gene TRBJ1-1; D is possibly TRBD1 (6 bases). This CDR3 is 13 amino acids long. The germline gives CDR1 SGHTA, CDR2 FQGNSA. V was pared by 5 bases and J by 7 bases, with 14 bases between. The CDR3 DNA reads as TGTGCCAGCAGCACAATCAGGGGAGGTGAAGCTTTCTTT. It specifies CASSTIRGGEAFF. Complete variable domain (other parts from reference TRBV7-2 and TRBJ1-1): GAGVSQSPSNKVTEKGKDVELRCDPISGHTALYWYRQSLGQGLEFLIYFQGNSAPDKSGLPSDRFSAERTGGSVSTLTIQRTQQEDSAVYLCASSTIRGGEAFFGQGTRLTVV.

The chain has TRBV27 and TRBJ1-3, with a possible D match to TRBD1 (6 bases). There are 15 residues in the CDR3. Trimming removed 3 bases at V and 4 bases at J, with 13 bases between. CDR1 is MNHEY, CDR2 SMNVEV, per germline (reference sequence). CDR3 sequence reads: CASSFTGLGGNTIYF. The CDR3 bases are TGTGCCAGCAGTTTTACAGGGCTGGGAGGAAACACCATATATTTT.

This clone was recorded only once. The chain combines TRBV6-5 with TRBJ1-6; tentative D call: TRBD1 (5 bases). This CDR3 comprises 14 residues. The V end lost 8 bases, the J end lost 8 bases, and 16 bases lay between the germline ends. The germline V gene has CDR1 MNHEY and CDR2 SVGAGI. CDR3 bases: TGTGCCAGCCACCGGGCGTGGGGCGATTCACCCCTCCACTTT. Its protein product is CASHRAWGDSPLHF.

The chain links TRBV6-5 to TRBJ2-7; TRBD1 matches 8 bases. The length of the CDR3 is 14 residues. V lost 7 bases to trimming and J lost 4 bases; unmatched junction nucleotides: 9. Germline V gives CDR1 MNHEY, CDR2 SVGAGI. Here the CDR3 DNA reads TGTGCCAGCAAACCCCCAGGGGGCATGTACGAGCAGTACTTC. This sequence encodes CASKPPGGMYEQYF.

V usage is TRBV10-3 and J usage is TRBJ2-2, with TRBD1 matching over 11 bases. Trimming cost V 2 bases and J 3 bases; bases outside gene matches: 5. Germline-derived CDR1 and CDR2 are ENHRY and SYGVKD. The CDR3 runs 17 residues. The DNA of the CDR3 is TGTGCCATCAGTGAGAGGTGGGGACAGGGGGACACCGGGGAGCTGTTTTTT. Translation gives CAISERWGQGDTGELFF.

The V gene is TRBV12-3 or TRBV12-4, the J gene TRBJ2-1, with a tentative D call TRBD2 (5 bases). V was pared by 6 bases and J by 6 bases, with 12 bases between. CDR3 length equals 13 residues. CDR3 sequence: CASRPSGGNEQFF. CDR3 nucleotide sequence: TGTGCCAGCAGACCTTCAGGAGGCAATGAGCAGTTCTTC.

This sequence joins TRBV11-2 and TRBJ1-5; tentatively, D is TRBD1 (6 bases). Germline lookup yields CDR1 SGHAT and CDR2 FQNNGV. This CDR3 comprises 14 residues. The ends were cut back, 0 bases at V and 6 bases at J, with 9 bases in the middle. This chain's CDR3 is CASSLEGGGQPQHF. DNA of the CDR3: TGTGCCAGCAGCTTAGAAGGGGGAGGTCAGCCCCAGCATTTT.

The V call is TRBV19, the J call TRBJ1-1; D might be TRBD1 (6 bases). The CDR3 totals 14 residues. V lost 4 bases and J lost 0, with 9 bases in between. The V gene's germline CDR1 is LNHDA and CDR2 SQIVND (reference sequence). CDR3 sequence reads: CASSSDRLNTEAFF. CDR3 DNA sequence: TGTGCCAGTAGTAGTGACAGGTTGAACACTGAAGCTTTCTTT.

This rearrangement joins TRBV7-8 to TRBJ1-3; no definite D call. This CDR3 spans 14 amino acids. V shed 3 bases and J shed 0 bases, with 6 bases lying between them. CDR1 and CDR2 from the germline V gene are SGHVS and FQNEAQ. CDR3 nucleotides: TGTGCCAGCAGCTTCGGGAACTCTGGAAACACCATATATTTT. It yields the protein CASSFGNSGNTIYF.

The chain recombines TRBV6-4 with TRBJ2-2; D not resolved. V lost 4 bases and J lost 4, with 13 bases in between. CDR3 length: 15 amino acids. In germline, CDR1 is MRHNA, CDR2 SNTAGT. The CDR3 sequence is CASSVGRETTGELFF. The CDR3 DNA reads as TGTGCCAGCAGTGTTGGTAGGGAAACCACCGGGGAGCTGTTTTTT.

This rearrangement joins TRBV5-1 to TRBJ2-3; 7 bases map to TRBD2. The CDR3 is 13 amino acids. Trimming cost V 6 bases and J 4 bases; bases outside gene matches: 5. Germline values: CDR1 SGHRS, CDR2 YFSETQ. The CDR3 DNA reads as TGCGCCAGCAACCTCGCGGGGGCAGATACGCAGTATTTT. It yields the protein CASNLAGADTQYF. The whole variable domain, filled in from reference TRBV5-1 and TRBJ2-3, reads KAGVTQTPRYLIKTRGQQVTLSCSPISGHRSVSWYQQTPGQGLQFLFEYFSETQRNKGNFPGRFSGRQFSNSRSEMNVSTLELGDSALYLCASNLAGADTQYFGPGTRLTVL.

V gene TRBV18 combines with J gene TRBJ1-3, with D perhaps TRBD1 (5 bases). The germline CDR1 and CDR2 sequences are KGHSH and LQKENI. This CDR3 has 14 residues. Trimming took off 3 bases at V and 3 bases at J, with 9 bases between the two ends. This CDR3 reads CASSPSQGGNTIYF. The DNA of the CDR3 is TGTGCCAGCTCACCCAGCCAGGGTGGAAACACCATATATTTT.

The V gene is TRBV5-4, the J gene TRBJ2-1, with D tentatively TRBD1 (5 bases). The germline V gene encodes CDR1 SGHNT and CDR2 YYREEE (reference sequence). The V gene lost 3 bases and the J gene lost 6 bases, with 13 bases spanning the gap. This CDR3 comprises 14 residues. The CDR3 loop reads CASSSPGMVNEQFF. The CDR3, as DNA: TGTGCCAGCAGCTCACCAGGGATGGTCAATGAGCAGTTCTTC.

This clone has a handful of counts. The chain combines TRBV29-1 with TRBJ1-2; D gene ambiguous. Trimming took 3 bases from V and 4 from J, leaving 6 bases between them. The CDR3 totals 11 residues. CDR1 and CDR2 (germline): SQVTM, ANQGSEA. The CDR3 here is CSVDGSYGYTF. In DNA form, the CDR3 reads TGCAGCGTTGACGGCTCCTATGGCTACACCTTC.

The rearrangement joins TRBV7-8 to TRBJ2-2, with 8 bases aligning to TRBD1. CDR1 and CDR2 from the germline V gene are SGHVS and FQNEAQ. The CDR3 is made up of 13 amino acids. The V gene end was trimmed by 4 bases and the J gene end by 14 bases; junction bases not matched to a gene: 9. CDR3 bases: TGTGCCAGCAGCTCGGAAAAAGACAGGGGTCTGTTTTTT. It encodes CASSSEKDRGLFF.

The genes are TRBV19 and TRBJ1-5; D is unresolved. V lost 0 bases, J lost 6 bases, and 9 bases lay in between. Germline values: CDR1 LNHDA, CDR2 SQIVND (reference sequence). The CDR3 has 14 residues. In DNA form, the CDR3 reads TGTGCCAGTAGTATAGATGGGCGAGGTCAGCCCCAGCATTTT. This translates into CASSIDGRGQPQHF.

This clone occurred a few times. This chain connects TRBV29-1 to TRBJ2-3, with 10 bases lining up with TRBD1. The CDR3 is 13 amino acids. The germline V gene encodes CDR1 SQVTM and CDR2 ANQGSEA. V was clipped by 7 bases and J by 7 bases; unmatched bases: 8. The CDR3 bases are TGCAGCGCCGGGACAGGGGATTCAAATACGCAGTATTTT. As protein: CSAGTGDSNTQYF.

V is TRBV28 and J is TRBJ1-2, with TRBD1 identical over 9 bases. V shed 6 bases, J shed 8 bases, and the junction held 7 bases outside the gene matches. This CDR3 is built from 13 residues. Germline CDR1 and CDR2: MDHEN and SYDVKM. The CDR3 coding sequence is TGTGCCAGCAGAACCGGGACAGGGACAGGCTACACCTTC. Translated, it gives CASRTGTGTGYTF.

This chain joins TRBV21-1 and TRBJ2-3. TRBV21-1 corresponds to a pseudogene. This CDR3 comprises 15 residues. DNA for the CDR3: TGTGCCAGCACCCCACGGGACGGCGGATGCGATACGCAGTATTTT. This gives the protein CASTPRDGGCDTQYF.

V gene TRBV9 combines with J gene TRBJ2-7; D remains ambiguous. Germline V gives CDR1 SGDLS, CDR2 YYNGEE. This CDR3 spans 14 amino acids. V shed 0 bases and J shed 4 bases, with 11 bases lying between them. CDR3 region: CASSVGLGIYEQYF. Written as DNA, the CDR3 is TGTGCCAGCAGCGTAGGGTTAGGGATTTACGAGCAGTACTTC.